The text below deals with one TCR beta chain. Its antigen is as yet unknown. Sequencing used immunoSEQ multiplex PCR; TCRdb keeps in-frame clones, though not all of them. The sample has 150,000 or so clones. The entry originates in a study of T cell responses to AZD1222 COVID-19 vaccine. Study-wide points: An increase in Spike-specific TCR breadth and depth was observed after two AZD1222 doses. The reported proportion of spike-specific TCRs targeting unmutated variant regions was nearly half. White British people made up most donors, females outnumbered males, and clonal diversity was possibly underestimated.

Sequencing was carried out using peripheral blood. The origin of this receptor is an adult in good health.

As DNA, the CDR3 is TGTGCCAGCTCACCCAGGGTGCCCAAGGATGGGCCCCTCCACTTT. Translated: CASSPRVPKDGPLHF. The chain uses TRBV18 and TRBJ1-6, with D perhaps matching TRBD1 (5 bases). This CDR3 spans 15 amino acids. Germline V gene sequence: CDR1 KGHSH, CDR2 LQKENI. Trimming stripped 3 bases from V and 13 bases from J, with 19 bases between.